The rows below give T cell receptor beta chains drawn from one sample of a study of regulatory T cells in long-lasting Graves disease. TCRdb re-analysed the multiplex PCR reads in MiXCR, keeping a single row per CDR3 protein. The sample contains about 430,000 distinct CDR3 sequences, about 15% of which appear only once. These data were likewise used in another study, on T cells in Graves' hyperthyroidism and ophthalmopathy.

Material: peripheral blood mononuclear cells (PBMCs), obtained at new diagnosis, from a patient treated with antithyroid drugs. The receptors were sampled from a woman aged 40-49 years with Graves disease. The CDR3 runs from the conserved cysteine through the conserved F or W. The order of the fields is V gene, J gene, D gene, clone size, CDR3 DNA, CDR3 protein. A D gene is named only where the DNA matches it firmly. Some rows mark clone size as missing; the rest say once, few, many or name a class of expanded clone.

TRBV12-3/TRBV12-4,TRBJ2-1,-,many,TGTGCCAGCAGTTCAGCGGAGCTTCAGGCCTACAATGAGCAGTTCTTC,CASSSAELQAYNEQFF
TRBV19,TRBJ2-3,-,-,TGTGCCAGTAGGGACAGTTACACAGATACGCAGTATTTT,CASRDSYTDTQYF
TRBV7-2,TRBJ2-2,TRBD1,few,TGTGCCAGCAGCAGACAGGGTGGACCCGGGGAGCTGTTTTTT,CASSRQGGPGELFF
TRBV15,TRBJ2-7,-,many,TGTGCCACCAGCAGAGGGGACGGTACTGAGCAGTACTTC,CATSRGDGTEQYF
TRBV27,TRBJ2-7,TRBD2,many,TGTGCCAGCGGGTCCGGGACTAGCGGGAATTTCGAGCAGTACTTC,CASGSGTSGNFEQYF
TRBV11-3,TRBJ2-1,TRBD2,few,TGTGCCAGCAGCTTAGAGGGTAGCGGGAGTTTAAATGAGCAGTTCTTC,CASSLEGSGSLNEQFF
TRBV7-2,TRBJ2-1,TRBD2,many,TGTGCCAGCAGCTTATCGGCTAGCGGGAGTTACAATGAGCAGTTCTTC,CASSLSASGSYNEQFF
TRBV7-8,TRBJ2-7,TRBD2,many,TGTGCCAGCAGCGCATTAGCGGGAGTTTACGAGCAGTACTTC,CASSALAGVYEQYF
TRBV28,TRBJ2-2,-,many,TGTGCCAGCAGTTTCAGTAGGTGGGCTAGCAACACCGGGGAGCTGTTTTTT,CASSFSRWASNTGELFF
TRBV15,TRBJ2-7,TRBD1,-,TGTGCCACCAGCAGAATGGGACAGGACTACGAGCAGTACTTC,CATSRMGQDYEQYF
TRBV6-2/TRBV6-3,TRBJ2-7,TRBD1,many,TGTGCCAGCAGGACTACACCGGGACAGGGTCCCTACGAGCAGTACTTC,CASRTTPGQGPYEQYF
TRBV12-5,TRBJ2-1,TRBD2,few,TGTGCTAGTGGTTTGGAACCGGGACTAGCGGACCAAAGCTCCTACAATGAGCAGTTCTTC,CASGLEPGLADQSSYNEQFF
TRBV20-1,TRBJ2-1,TRBD2,-,TGCAGTGCTCAGGATAGCGGGAGAAAATACAATGAGCAGTTCTTC,CSAQDSGRKYNEQFF
TRBV11-3,TRBJ2-1,TRBD2,many,TGTGCCAGCAGCCGTGTAACGGGAGGTAACTATGAGCAGTTCTTC,CASSRVTGGNYEQFF